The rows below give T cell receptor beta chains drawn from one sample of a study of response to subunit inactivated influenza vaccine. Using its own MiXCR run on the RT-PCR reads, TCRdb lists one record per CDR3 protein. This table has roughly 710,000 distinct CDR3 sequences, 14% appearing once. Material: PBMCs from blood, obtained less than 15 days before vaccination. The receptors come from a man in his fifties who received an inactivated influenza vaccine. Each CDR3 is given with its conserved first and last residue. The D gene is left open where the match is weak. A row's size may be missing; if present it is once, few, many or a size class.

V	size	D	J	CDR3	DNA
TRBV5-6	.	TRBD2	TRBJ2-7	CASSLGFTSGHSYEQYF	TGTGCCAGCAGCTTGGGGTTTACTAGCGGACACTCCTACGAGCAGTACTTC
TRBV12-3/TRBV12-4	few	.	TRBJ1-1	CASSPNIRWTEAFF	TGTGCCAGCAGCCCCAACATCCGGTGGACTGAAGCTTTCTTT
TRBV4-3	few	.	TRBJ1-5	CASSQDVNREVGQPQHF	TGCGCCAGCAGCCAAGATGTTAACAGGGAGGTAGGGCAGCCCCAGCATTTT
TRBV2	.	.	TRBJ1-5	CASSDTVSNQPQHF	TGTGCCAGCAGTGATACGGTTAGCAATCAGCCCCAGCATTTT
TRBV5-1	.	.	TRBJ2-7	CASSFRDSGEQYF	TGCGCCAGCAGCTTCCGGGACTCGGGTGAGCAGTACTTC
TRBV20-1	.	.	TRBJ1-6	CSARDRAAFNSPLHF	TGCAGTGCTAGAGATCGCGCAGCGTTCAATTCACCCCTCCACTTT
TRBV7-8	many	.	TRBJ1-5	CASSLRHSNQPQHF	TGTGCCAGCAGCTTACGGCACAGCAATCAGCCCCAGCATTTT
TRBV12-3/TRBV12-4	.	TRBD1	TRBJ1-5	CASSLGTGAQPQHF	TGTGCCAGCAGTTTAGGGACAGGGGCTCAGCCCCAGCATTTT
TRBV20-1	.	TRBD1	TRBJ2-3	CSALRDSRPDTQYF	TGCAGTGCTCTCCGGGACAGTCGCCCAGATACGCAGTATTTT
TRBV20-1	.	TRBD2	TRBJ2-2	CSASFSGVNTGELFF	TGCAGTGCTAGCTTTAGCGGGGTGAACACCGGGGAGCTGTTTTTT
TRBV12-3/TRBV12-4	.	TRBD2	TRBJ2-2	CASSLEGGDYGELFF	TGTGCCAGCAGTTTAGAAGGCGGGGACTACGGGGAGCTGTTTTTT
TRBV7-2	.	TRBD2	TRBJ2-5	CASSLKTGGPRETQYF	TGTGCCAGCAGCTTAAAAACGGGGGGGCCTCGGGAGACCCAGTACTTC
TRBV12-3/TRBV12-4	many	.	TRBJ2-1	CASSPGREQFF	TGTGCCAGCAGTCCAGGGAGGGAGCAGTTCTTC
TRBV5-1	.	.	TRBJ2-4	CASSLGPGGAKNIQYF	TGCGCCAGCAGCTTGGGGCCCGGCGGGGCCAAAAACATTCAGTACTTC
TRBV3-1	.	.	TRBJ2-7	CASSRTSTWEQYF	TGTGCCAGCAGCCGAACTTCTACTTGGGAGCAGTACTTC
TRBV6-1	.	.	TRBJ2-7	CASEGHGTYEQYF	TGTGCCAGCGAAGGACACGGCACCTACGAGCAGTACTTC
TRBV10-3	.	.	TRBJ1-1	CAITDLNTEAFF	TGTGCCATCACAGATCTTAACACTGAAGCTTTCTTT
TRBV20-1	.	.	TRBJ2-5	CSAWPPLGDQEIQYF	TGCAGTGCTTGGCCTCCACTGGGGGACCAAGAGATCCAGTACTTC
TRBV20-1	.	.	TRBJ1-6	CSAREPTGANSPLHF	TGCAGTGCTAGAGAACCGACAGGAGCTAATTCACCCCTCCACTTT
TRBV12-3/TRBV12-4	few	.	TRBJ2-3	CASSLELGRDTQYF	TGTGCCAGCAGTTTAGAATTGGGTCGAGATACGCAGTATTTT
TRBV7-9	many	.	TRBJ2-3	CASGGKGPTSTDTQYF	TGTGCCAGCGGTGGGAAGGGGCCAACTAGCACAGATACGCAGTATTTT
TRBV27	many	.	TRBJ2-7	CATSWGLDNEQYF	TGTGCCACCTCCTGGGGCTTGGACAACGAGCAGTACTTC